Shown below are 11 T cell receptor beta chains from a single sample sequenced in a study of shared clonotypes between healthy human individuals. Profiled with immunoSEQ multiplex PCR; TCRdb holds only in-frame clones, not every one. The sample includes 500,000 to 550,000 clones, about 96% of them seen just once. Sequenced input: naive CD4+ T cells sorted from blood. The subset: CD45RA+ positively selected. The receptors here all came from a woman aged 30 to 39 in good health.

The genes are TRBV9 and TRBJ2-7, with D perhaps given as TRBD1 or TRBD2 (5 bases each). The CDR3 length is 18 residues. Trimming took 0 bases from V and 2 from J, leaving 21 bases between them. CDR1 is SGDLS, CDR2 YYNGEE, per germline. DNA of the CDR3: TGTGCCAGCAGCGTAGGGGGCCCGGGGCCTAGAATAACCTACGAGCAGTACTTC. Its protein is CASSVGGPGPRITYEQYF.

This clone was observed a single time. This rearrangement joins TRBV7-9 to TRBJ2-1; tentatively, D is TRBD2 (5 bases). The CDR3 runs 13 residues. Per the germline V gene, CDR1 is SEHNR and CDR2 is FQNEAQ (reference sequence). The ends were cut back, 5 bases at V and 6 bases at J, with 11 bases in the middle. The CDR3 reads CASSGSYRNEQFF. The DNA for the CDR3 is TGTGCCAGCAGCGGGAGTTATCGCAATGAGCAGTTCTTC.

DNA for the CDR3: TGTGCCAGCAGTGACCCAGGAGGGAAAGGCGCGGATATCGAAAAACTGTTTTTT. Its translation is CASSDPGGKGADIEKLFF. The chain employs TRBV2 and TRBJ1-4; no clear D. Germline CDR1 reads SNHLY; CDR2 reads FYNNEI. The CDR3 consists of 18 residues. Deletions cut 3 bases from V and 8 bases from J, with 25 bases between. The whole variable domain, filled in from reference TRBV2 and TRBJ1-4, reads EPEVTQTPSHQVTQMGQEVILRCVPISNHLYFYWYRQILGQKVEFLVSFYNNEISEKSEIFDDQFSVERPDGSNFTLKIRSTKLEDSAMYFCASSDPGGKGADIEKLFFGSGTQLSVL.

The chain recombines TRBV7-2 with TRBJ1-5, with 8 positions matching TRBD1. This CDR3 has 19 amino acids. The germline CDR1 and CDR2 sequences are SGHTA and FQGNSA. Trimming took 5 bases from V and 0 from J; bases not matched to a gene: 15. CDR3 sequence (DNA): TGTGCCAGCAGCCACCAACCGTGGACAGGGCGGCCTAGCAATCAGCCCCAGCATTTT. This gives the protein CASSHQPWTGRPSNQPQHF.

This rearrangement joins TRBV7-9 to TRBJ1-2; 11 bases map to TRBD1. CDR1 and CDR2 from the germline V gene are SEHNR and FQNEAQ (reference sequence). Trimming cost V 0 bases and J 7 bases; bases outside gene matches: 1. This CDR3 is 14 amino acids long. The CDR3 bases are TGTGCCAGCAGCTTAGCTGGGACAGGGGGTGGCTACACCTTC. Amino acids: CASSLAGTGGGYTF.

The gene calls are TRBV28 and TRBJ2-7, with D tentatively TRBD1 (7 bases). With 4 bases removed from V and 1 base from J, the gap between germline ends came to 14 bases. CDR3 size: 15 residues. Germline assignment: CDR1 MDHEN and CDR2 SYDVKM. Here the CDR3 DNA reads TGTGCCAGCAGTTCGGGGGACAGACCGTCCTACGAGCAGTACTTC. Its translation: CASSSGDRPSYEQYF.

This clone has just a few counts. This sample also contains other DNA sequences that code for the same CDR3. This rearrangement joins TRBV25-1 to TRBJ1-1; D is possibly TRBD1 (5 bases). V lost 6 bases to trimming and J lost 8 bases, with 10 bases between them. The germline V gene has CDR1 MGHDK and CDR2 SYGVNS. The CDR3 spans 11 residues. DNA of the CDR3: TGTGCCAGCAGCGGGGGGAGGGAAGCTTTCTTT. It specifies CASSGGREAFF.

The chain combines TRBV19 with TRBJ2-7; perhaps TRBD2 as D (6 bases). V lost 6 bases to trimming and J lost 7 bases, with 10 bases between them. CDR1 and CDR2 from the germline V gene are LNHDA and SQIVND (reference sequence). The CDR3 contains 11 residues. The CDR3 protein is CASSTREEQYF. In DNA form, the CDR3 reads TGTGCCAGTAGCACCCGGGAGGAGCAGTACTTC. The variable domain in full, completed from reference TRBV19 and TRBJ2-7, reads DGGITQSPKYLFRKEGQNVTLSCEQNLNHDAMYWYRQDPGQGLRLIYYSQIVNDFQKGDIAEGYSVSREKKESFPLTVTSAQKNPTAFYLCASSTREEQYFGPGTRLTVT.

The chain combines TRBV5-1 with TRBJ2-1; 8 bases map to TRBD1. Germline CDR1 is SGHRS and CDR2 is YFSETQ. This CDR3 has 15 amino acids. V shed 3 bases and J 7 bases; nucleotides not matched to a gene: 9. This CDR3 is CASSYVGQGGNEQFF. In DNA, the CDR3 is TGCGCCAGCAGCTACGTTGGACAGGGTGGAAATGAGCAGTTCTTC.

The CDR3 protein is CASSVPGTDTQYF. In DNA, the CDR3 is TGTGCCAGCAGCGTACCAGGTACAGATACGCAGTATTTT. The gene calls are TRBV7-6 and TRBJ2-3, with unresolved D. Germline lookup yields CDR1 SGHVS and CDR2 FNYEAQ. V lost 5 bases and J lost 3, with 9 bases in between. This CDR3 has 13 residues.

The rearrangement joins TRBV5-1 to TRBJ2-3, with a possible D match to TRBD1 (6 bases). Between the trimmed V and J ends, which lost 4 bases and 2 bases, there was a span of 14 bases. Looked up from germline, CDR1 is SGHRS and CDR2 is YFSETQ. The CDR3 spans 15 residues. The CDR3 coding sequence is TGCGCCAGCAGCGAGGGGGTCGGAGCCACAGATACGCAGTATTTT. This sequence encodes CASSEGVGATDTQYF.